These 7 T cell receptor beta chains were all obtained from the same sample, sequenced in a study of CD8 T cells in Susac syndrome. The RNA, about 0.5 to 1 ug, was put through reverse transcription using random hexamers. One entry per CDR3 protein results from TCRdb running MiXCR on the immunoSEQ multiplex PCR reads. The sample carries 150,000 or so distinct CDR3 sequences, roughly 94% recorded once. Sequences were obtained from CD8+ T cells from PBMCs. The receptor source for this set is a human donor with multiple sclerosis.

This rearrangement joins TRBV27 to TRBJ2-1, with 13 bases aligning to TRBD2. V shed 5 bases and J 9 bases; nucleotides not matched to a gene: 10. The germline V gene has CDR1 MNHEY and CDR2 SMNVEV (reference sequence). The CDR3 totals 16 residues. The DNA for the CDR3 is TGTGCCAGCAGTCTATTACTAGCGGGGGGGCCGACTGAGCAGTTCTTC. Protein: CASSLLLAGGPTEQFF.

As DNA, the CDR3 is TGTGCCAGCAGTTTATCGTCCAGGGGGAACACTGAAGCTTTCTTT. The encoded protein is CASSLSSRGNTEAFF. The chain carries TRBV27 and TRBJ1-1, with a weak D call TRBD1 (6 bases). The CDR3 has 15 residues. The V and J ends lost 0 bases and 1 base respectively, with 9 bases between them. CDR1 and CDR2 from the germline V gene are MNHEY and SMNVEV (reference sequence).

This chain connects TRBV16 to TRBJ2-7, with D perhaps TRBD1 or TRBD2 (5 bases each). The CDR3 loop spans 16 amino acids. CDR1 is KGHSY, CDR2 FQNENV, per germline. Between the trimmed V and J ends, which lost 3 bases and 5 bases, there was a span of 20 bases. CDR3 DNA: TGTGCCAGCAGCCACAGACATGGGGGTAGCATCAACGAGCAGTACTTC. This gives the protein CASSHRHGGSINEQYF.

The chain uses TRBV13 and TRBJ2-3; TRBD2 is a possible D gene (6 bases). Trimming took 5 bases from V and 4 from J, leaving 16 bases between them. Per the germline V gene, CDR1 is PRHDT and CDR2 is FYEKMQ (reference sequence). The CDR3 length is 15 residues. This CDR3 is CASSPAGVRPDTQYF. As DNA, the CDR3 is TGTGCCAGCAGCCCAGCGGGTGTTCGGCCAGATACGCAGTATTTT.

The chain combines TRBV5-5 with TRBJ1-2, with D maybe TRBD1 (5 bases). The V end lost 1 base, the J end lost 5 bases, and 18 bases lay between the germline ends. Germline V gene sequence: CDR1 SGHKS, CDR2 YYEKEE (reference sequence). There are 16 residues in the CDR3. The CDR3 loop is CASSLIGQGKVYGYTF. The CDR3 nucleotides read TGTGCCAGCAGCTTGATTGGGCAGGGAAAGGTTTATGGCTACACCTTC.

The J gene is TRBJ2-1, the V gene TRBV7-3; 12 bases line up with TRBD2. J gave up 7 bases and V 5 bases, and 6 bases lay outside the gene matches. This CDR3 has 15 residues. Looked up from germline, CDR1 is SGHTA and CDR2 is FQGTGA. The CDR3 nucleotides read TGTGCCAGCAGCCAGACTAGCGGGAGTGCGAATGAGCAGTTCTTC. Its protein is CASSQTSGSANEQFF.

This chain uses TRBV7-9 with TRBJ2-1; the match to TRBD2 covers 8 bases. Germline V gives CDR1 SEHNR, CDR2 FQNEAQ (reference sequence). The CDR3 runs 15 residues. Losses at the gene ends were 2 bases for V and 5 bases for J; bases not matched to a gene: 5. The DNA of the CDR3 is TGTGCCAGCAGCTTAAGCGGGGGCTCTAACAATGAGCAGTTCTTC. Encoded protein: CASSLSGGSNNEQFF. Drawing the rest from reference TRBV7-9 and TRBJ2-1, the complete variable domain is DTGVSQNPRHKITKRGQNVTFRCDPISEHNRLYWYRQTLGQGPEFLTYFQNEAQLEKSRLLSDRFSAERPKGSFSTLEIQRTEQGDSAMYLCASSLSGGSNNEQFFGPGTRLTVL.